The 22 T cell receptor beta chains given below trace back to one sample, sequenced in a study of T cells in Graves' hyperthyroidism and ophthalmopathy. Researchers amplified the TCR beta CDR3 regions from RNA transcripts. A set of HTBI primers served as the primers for a first-round RT-PCR of the TCR CDR3. TCRdb re-analysed the multiplex PCR reads in MiXCR, keeping a single row per CDR3 protein. The data hold around 430,000 distinct CDR3 sequences, with about 16% observed a single time. Sequenced input: blood. The receptors derive from a woman between 25 and 40 years old with Graves' hyperthyroidism.

This clonotype has just a few counts. The chain links TRBV15 to TRBJ2-5; D is undetermined. Germline V gene sequence: CDR1 LNHNV, CDR2 YYDKDF (reference sequence). V gave up 0 bases and J gave up 5 bases, with 7 bases separating them. CDR3 length equals 13 residues. The CDR3: CATSRDGQETQYF. The CDR3 region has the DNA TGTGCCACCAGCAGAGATGGGCAGGAGACCCAGTACTTC. Drawing the rest from reference TRBV15 and TRBJ2-5, the complete variable domain is DAMVIQNPRYQVTQFGKPVTLSCSQTLNHNVMYWYQQKSSQAPKLLFHYYDKDFNNEADTPDNFQSRRPNTSFCFLDIRSPGLGDTAMYLCATSRDGQETQYFGPGTRLLVL.

There are many counts of this clonotype. The chain links TRBV20-1 to TRBJ2-7; 8 bases are shared with TRBD2. V lost 3 bases, J lost 0 bases, and 1 base stayed unmatched. Germline-derived CDR1 and CDR2 are DFQATT and SNEGSKA (reference sequence). This CDR3 has 13 residues. The CDR3 loop reads CSASSGISYEQYF. In nucleotides, the CDR3 is TGCAGTGCTAGTAGCGGGATCTCCTACGAGCAGTACTTC.

In its sample, this clonotype was seen many times. This chain links TRBV27 with TRBJ2-1; 13 bases fit TRBD2. The V gene end was trimmed by 3 bases and the J gene end by 5 bases; junction bases not matched to a gene: 1. Germline CDR1 reads MNHEY; CDR2 reads SMNVEV (reference sequence). The CDR3 is made up of 15 amino acids. CDR3 loop: CASSFGTSGDNEQFF. DNA for the CDR3: TGTGCCAGCAGTTTCGGGACTAGCGGGGACAATGAGCAGTTCTTC.

This clonotype has a count of ten or more. This chain links TRBV30 with TRBJ2-4, with D possibly matching TRBD2 (5 bases). The length of the CDR3 is 16 residues. Trimming took 3 bases from V and 0 from J, leaving 15 bases between them. Germline V gene lookup returns CDR1 GTSNPN and CDR2 SVGIG (reference sequence). The CDR3 here is CAWSLRVGLAKNIQYF. CDR3 coding DNA: TGTGCCTGGAGCCTGCGAGTAGGACTAGCCAAAAACATTCAGTACTTC.

This clonotype was recorded many times. V and J are TRBV11-2 and TRBJ2-3, with no clear D. CDR3 size: 14 residues. Trimming pared 2 bases from V and 3 bases from J, leaving 9 bases between. CDR1 SGHAT and CDR2 FQNNGV come from the germline V gene. The CDR3 DNA reads TGTGCCAGCAGCTTAATGGTTGAAACAGATACGCAGTATTTT. The encoded protein is CASSLMVETDTQYF.

There are a few counts of this clonotype. The chain's CDR3 is CATSPGGNEQFF. CDR3 coding DNA: TGTGCCACCAGTCCAGGGGGCAATGAGCAGTTCTTC. The chain has TRBV24-1 and TRBJ2-1; 7 bases fit TRBD1. V gave up 6 bases and J gave up 6 bases; unmatched junction bases: 1. Germline lookup yields CDR1 KGHDR and CDR2 SFDVKD. The CDR3 totals 12 residues.

The rearrangement joins TRBV5-1 to TRBJ1-1; 7 nucleotides line up with TRBD1. CDR1 SGHRS and CDR2 YFSETQ come from the germline V gene. V was clipped by 4 bases and J by 3 bases; unmatched bases: 9. The CDR3 is 15 amino acids. CDR3 sequence reads: CASSQRTGGYTEAFF. The CDR3 region has the DNA TGCGCCAGCAGCCAAAGGACAGGCGGTTACACTGAAGCTTTCTTT.

This clonotype has ten or more counts. The CDR3 DNA follows: TGTGCCAGCTCACCTTGGGGACAGCCTTCAACTAATGAAAAACTGTTTTTT. This gives the protein CASSPWGQPSTNEKLFF. V gene TRBV18 combines with J gene TRBJ1-4; 7 positions match TRBD1. The CDR3 contains 17 residues. The V gene's germline CDR1 is KGHSH and CDR2 LQKENI. After removal of 3 bases from V and 0 bases from J, the junction contained 7 bases not matched to a gene.

Here the CDR3 reads CASRSAPGTEAFF. The CDR3 DNA follows: TGTGCCAGCCGTTCTGCCCCGGGCACTGAAGCTTTCTTT. The V and J genes are TRBV12-3 or TRBV12-4 and TRBJ1-1; no reliable D call. V was trimmed by 8 bases and J by 4 bases, leaving 14 bases between them. The CDR3 sequence is 13 residues long.

The CDR3 region has the DNA TGCAGTGCTAGAGAGCCCGCCGGGACTAGCGGCTATGGGGAGTTCTTC. Amino acids: CSAREPAGTSGYGEFF. The gene calls are TRBV20-1 and TRBJ2-1; 11 nucleotides align to TRBD2. Germline V CDR1 and CDR2: DFQATT, SNEGSKA (reference sequence). Unmatched junction bases numbered 15, after V lost 0 bases and J lost 14 bases. The CDR3 contains 16 residues.

This clonotype was counted many times. This CDR3 is CASSELSQPQHF. CDR3 nucleotides: TGTGCCAGCAGTGAATTAAGTCAGCCCCAGCATTTT. The chain uses TRBV2 and TRBJ1-5; D is unresolved. V was clipped by 2 bases and J by 6 bases, with 5 bases between them. Per the germline V gene, CDR1 is SNHLY and CDR2 is FYNNEI. The CDR3 contains 12 residues.

This clonotype was detected ten times or more. CDR3 nucleotide sequence: TGTGCCAGCAGCCGCTTTTCTACAACCTCACCCCTCCACTTT. This codes for CASSRFSTTSPLHF. The J gene is TRBJ1-6, the V gene TRBV3-1, with D hard to call. The V gene's germline CDR1 is LGHDT and CDR2 YNNKEL (reference sequence). The V gene lost 4 bases and the J gene lost 10 bases, with 14 bases spanning the gap. The CDR3 has 14 amino acids.

This clonotype was seen ten or more times. V is TRBV3-1 and J is TRBJ2-1; 7 positions match TRBD2. Per germline, CDR1 LGHDT and CDR2 YNNKEL (reference sequence). The CDR3 length is 16 residues. V dropped 0 bases and J dropped 3; count of bases not matched to a gene: 5. CDR3 protein: CASSQDSSGFYNEQFF. The CDR3 DNA reads as TGTGCCAGCAGCCAAGATTCTAGCGGCTTCTACAATGAGCAGTTCTTC.

In this sample, this clonotype turned up a few times. The CDR3 nucleotides read TGTGCCAGCAGTTTGAGGGGGGCGAGGCACGAGCAGTACTTC. This codes for CASSLRGARHEQYF. J is TRBJ2-7 and V is TRBV27; D assignment may be TRBD1 or TRBD2 (6 bases each). The germline V and J ends were trimmed by 3 bases and 5 bases, with 14 bases remaining between them. This CDR3 is 14 amino acids long. Germline CDR1 is MNHEY and CDR2 is SMNVEV (reference sequence).

This clonotype was counted many times. The rearrangement joins TRBV28 to TRBJ2-1, with D tentatively TRBD1 (6 bases). The length of the CDR3 is 11 residues. V lost 8 bases and J 6 bases, leaving 8 bases between the germline ends. Looked up from germline, CDR1 is MDHEN and CDR2 is SYDVKM. CDR3 residues: CASEGGNEQFF. In nucleotides, the CDR3 is TGTGCCAGCGAAGGGGGCAATGAGCAGTTCTTC.

On this clonotype: This may arise from a read error, as a much more abundant clone is one base away. The gene calls are TRBV28 and TRBJ2-6, with TRBD1 as a possible D gene (6 bases). Per germline, CDR1 MDHEN and CDR2 SYDVKM. This CDR3 region has 17 residues. CDR3 coding DNA: TGTGCCAGCAGCCCACCGTCTGGGGGCGGTGGGGCCAACGTCCTGGCTTTC. Translated: CASSPPSGGGGANVLAF.

This clonotype was picked up a small number of times. The chain employs TRBV28 and TRBJ2-7; D might be TRBD2 (7 bases). The germline V gene encodes CDR1 MDHEN and CDR2 SYDVKM. V lost 10 bases to trimming and J lost 9 bases, with 16 bases between them. This CDR3 contains 11 residues. CDR3 bases: TGTGCCACCAATCGGGGGGCAAGGCAGTACTTC. Amino acid sequence: CATNRGARQYF.

This clonotype was observed many times. The chain carries TRBV7-9 and TRBJ2-7; D might be TRBD1 or TRBD2, each matching 6 bases. V lost 6 bases to trimming and J lost 0 bases, with 18 bases between them. Per germline, CDR1 SEHNR and CDR2 FQNEAQ (reference sequence). CDR3 length equals 16 residues. DNA of the CDR3: TGTGCCAGCAGGTCGGGGGCGGGGTCCAACTCCTACGAGCAGTACTTC. Its translation is CASRSGAGSNSYEQYF.

Many counts were recorded for this clonotype. The CDR3 nucleotides are TGTGCCAGCAGCCCATCTCGGGACCTAGAAGAGACCCAGTACTTC. Protein: CASSPSRDLEETQYF. The chain employs TRBV12-3 or TRBV12-4 and TRBJ2-5; D is possibly TRBD1 or TRBD2 (5 bases each). V shed 6 bases and J shed 3 bases, with 17 bases lying between them. The CDR3 has 15 amino acids.

This clonotype has more than one count but fewer than ten. The chain uses TRBV4-1 and TRBJ2-7; TRBD1 aligns across 8 bases. Trimming at V came to 3 bases and at J to 3 bases, leaving 7 bases not matched to a gene. Germline assignment: CDR1 MGHRA and CDR2 YSYEKL. CDR3 length: 15 residues. CDR3 region: CASSHPGQGFYEQYF. Here the CDR3 DNA reads TGCGCCAGCAGCCATCCCGGACAGGGCTTCTACGAGCAGTACTTC.

This clonotype came up once. The V and J genes are TRBV30 and TRBJ1-2; D is unresolved. This CDR3 contains 11 residues. The germline V gene encodes CDR1 GTSNPN and CDR2 SVGIG (reference sequence). Trimming took 1 base from V and 5 from J, leaving 5 bases between them. DNA of the CDR3: TGTGCCTGGAGTGGACGTTATGGCTACACCTTC. It encodes CAWSGRYGYTF.

Only a few counts were recorded for this clonotype. This chain joins TRBV20-1 and TRBJ2-5; D not resolved. This CDR3 has 12 amino acids. Germline CDR1 DFQATT, CDR2 SNEGSKA (reference sequence). The V gene lost 2 bases and the J gene lost 5 bases, with 9 bases spanning the gap. The CDR3 coding sequence is TGCAGTGCTAGACTAGGTCAGGAGACCCAGTACTTC. Translating gives CSARLGQETQYF.